This T cell receptor (beta chain) was sequenced for a study of T cell repertoires in cytomegalovirus infection. Study details: Public signatures in TCR beta pointed to CMV infection and matching HLA type. The study, taken as a whole, reports: Accumulated public TCR beta family frequency recognized individuals carrying CMV together with the relevant HLA. The ex vivo response showed dominance by HLA-C-restricted CMV-specific TCR beta clonotypes.

A single record per CDR3 protein comes from TCRdb applying MiXCR to the reads. The profile covers about 240,000 distinct CDR3 sequences, with roughly an eighth appearing a single time and 1.5% to 2% taken by the ten largest. This clonotype was detected ten times or more. What it binds is unknown. The sample taken for sequencing was PBMCs. The source of this sequence is a human donor in good health (CMV status not recorded). Some clones in this sample may be carry-over from other donors' samples.

Written as DNA, the CDR3 is TGTGCCAGCAGCTTAGGCCCGGGACAGGGTTATCAGCCCCAGCATTTT. It specifies CASSLGPGQGYQPQHF. V usage is TRBV7-2 and J usage is TRBJ1-5, with 9 nucleotides matching TRBD1. V was clipped by 1 base and J by 5 bases; unmatched bases: 6. CDR3 length equals 16 residues. In germline, CDR1 is SGHTA, CDR2 FQGNSA.